This T cell receptor beta chain was retrieved from a study of beta chain features in type 1 diabetes. Details on this clone: Additional DNA sequences in this sample encode the identical CDR3.

The sequenced template was cDNA made from the entire isolated RNA. Assay: immunoSEQ multiplex PCR; the TCRdb copy retains only in-frame clones and omits some. The sample includes a few hundred thousand clones, over 9.5% of them seen just once. There was one heparinised blood draw per donor, averaging roughly 110 mL. This CDR3 is 14 amino acids long. The germline V and J ends were trimmed by 3 bases and 2 bases, with 10 bases remaining between them. Germline V CDR1 and CDR2: KGHSH, LQKENI. The sample was naive CD4+ T cells from blood. The chain carries TRBV18 and TRBJ1-2; D remains unclear. This TCR was sampled from a man aged 18 to 30 in good health. The CDR3 DNA reads as TGTGCCAGCTCACCTCTTGAAGCAAACTATGGCTACACCTTC. This codes for CASSPLEANYGYTF.